These 17 T cell receptor beta chains were sequenced from one sample in a study of T-cell reconstitution after alpha-beta-depleted transplantation in children (TCRdb year 2016). Library prep was done by PCR. Sequencer: Illumina HiSeq 2500. To normalize quantification of the TCRbeta repertoire, the TCR libraries were built with molecular barcoding that relied on unique molecular identifiers. TCRdb reprocessing: public reads trimmed at Q25 with fastp, clones called with MiXCR, in-frame beta chains kept. Rows are unified per CDR3 protein, each entry keeping the most common DNA and genes. The sample table contains hundreds of thousands of distinct CDR3 sequences; only one count was recorded for more than 10% of them. Of the sample, around 4.5% falls within the top ten clones. This specimen consisted of PBMCs, obtained from the stem cell graft. These receptors all stem from a human donor who donated a stem cell graft to a child with Fanconi anemia.

This clonotype was detected only a few times. The rearrangement links TRBV5-1 to TRBJ2-2; D perhaps matches TRBD2 (6 bases). The germline V gene encodes CDR1 SGHRS and CDR2 YFSETQ. The CDR3 is 14 residues long. The V end lost 9 bases, the J end lost 4 bases, and 16 bases lay between the germline ends. The DNA for the CDR3 is TGCGCCACCCGTCGGGAGAGCGGCACCGGGGAGCTGTTTTTT. It yields the protein CATRRESGTGELFF.

The rearrangement links TRBV12-3 or TRBV12-4 to TRBJ2-5; 9 bases agree with TRBD2. V lost 5 bases and J lost 5; bases outside the gene matches: 12. The CDR3 is 16 amino acids. CDR3 in DNA: TGTGCCAGCAGTCCGCCGCTAGCGGGGACGCGTGAGACCCAGTACTTC. Protein sequence: CASSPPLAGTRETQYF.

About this clonotype itself: A much larger clone is a single base away; this may be a read error. J is TRBJ2-6 and V is TRBV5-5; D may be TRBD1 (5 bases). The CDR3 totals 15 residues. Germline values: CDR1 SGHKS, CDR2 YYEKEE (reference sequence). The CDR3 nucleotides read TGTGCCAGCAGCTTGGGCAGGGCTGGGGCCAACGGCCTGACTTTC. This codes for CASSLGRAGANGLTF.

This clonotype was counted ten times or more. CDR3 nucleotide sequence: TGTGCCAGCAGCTTAAGAGCGGGGGGTCTCCGTGGAGATACGCAGTATTTT. Protein sequence: CASSLRAGGLRGDTQYF. The rearrangement links TRBV13 to TRBJ2-3, with 9 bases matching TRBD2. CDR1 and CDR2 from the germline V gene are PRHDT and FYEKMQ (reference sequence). J was trimmed by 5 bases and V by 2 bases; bases with no gene match: 11. CDR3 size: 17 residues.

Notes on this clonotype: A read error may produce the germline difference seen at one junction end. The chain carries TRBV29-1 and TRBJ1-3; D is uncertain. This CDR3 is 11 amino acids long. Looked up from germline, CDR1 is SQVTM and CDR2 is ANQGSEA. CDR3: CSVEDPEGSMF. CDR3 bases: TGCAGCGTTGAAGACCCGGAAGGTTCGATGTTT.

This clonotype was picked up many times. This rearrangement joins TRBV5-5 to TRBJ2-1; 9 positions match TRBD2. Trimming cost V 0 bases and J 6 bases; bases outside gene matches: 4. This CDR3 has 15 residues. Germline V lookup: CDR1 SGHKS, CDR2 YYEKEE (reference sequence). The CDR3 is CASSLGLADINEQFF. DNA for the CDR3: TGTGCCAGCAGCTTGGGACTAGCGGATATCAATGAGCAGTTCTTC.

The chain has TRBV9 and TRBJ1-2; 7 bases line up with TRBD1. This CDR3 contains 15 residues. In germline, CDR1 is SGDLS, CDR2 YYNGEE. Germline trimming cut 4 bases from V and 5 bases from J; bases unmatched to any gene: 11. The CDR3 DNA reads as TGTGCCAGCAGCCGGACTCTTACAGGGGTTTATGGCTACACCTTC. It is translated as CASSRTLTGVYGYTF.

There are a few counts of this clonotype. The gene calls are TRBV5-1 and TRBJ2-1, with 7 bases identical to TRBD1. The CDR3 is 17 residues long. Germline V gene sequence: CDR1 SGHRS, CDR2 YFSETQ. V was pared by 1 base and J by 0 bases, with 7 bases of the junction left unmatched. CDR3: CASSLYTGASSYNEQFF. DNA for the CDR3: TGCGCCAGCAGCTTGTACACAGGGGCCAGCTCCTACAATGAGCAGTTCTTC.

J is TRBJ1-2 and V is TRBV6-1; D call uncertain. The CDR3 is 15 residues long. Germline V gene sequence: CDR1 MNHNS, CDR2 SASEGT. Trimming took off 7 bases at V and 0 bases at J, with 15 bases between the two ends. The CDR3 DNA is TGTGCCAGCAAAACCGCGCAGGTAGCTAACTATGGCTACACCTTC. Translated: CASKTAQVANYGYTF.

Many counts were recorded for this clonotype. The chain links TRBV29-1 to TRBJ1-3, with D uncertain. Trimming cost V 5 bases and J 0 bases, with 11 bases left between them. Germline-derived CDR1 and CDR2 are SQVTM and ANQGSEA. The CDR3 extends over 14 amino acids. CDR3 coding DNA: TGCAGCGTTCTCATCGGTGGCTCTGGAAACACCATATATTTT. Amino acids: CSVLIGGSGNTIYF.

This clonotype was recorded at least ten times. V gene TRBV20-1 combines with J gene TRBJ2-1; 11 bases agree with TRBD1. This CDR3 contains 14 residues. Per germline, CDR1 DFQATT and CDR2 SNEGSKA (reference sequence). CDR3 protein: CSLPTGQGVDEQFF. The CDR3 DNA follows: TGCAGCCTACCGACGGGACAGGGGGTCGATGAGCAGTTCTTC.

This clonotype was observed a few times. The chain has TRBV7-9 and TRBJ1-2; D not resolved. The CDR3 is 12 residues long. V was shortened by 5 bases and J by 8 bases, with 12 bases between the two germline ends. The V gene's germline CDR1 is SEHNR and CDR2 FQNEAQ (reference sequence). CDR3 bases: TGTGCCAGCAGCACCGGGAGGGCCGGCTACACCTTC. Its translation: CASSTGRAGYTF.

There are many counts of this clonotype. This chain uses TRBV10-3 with TRBJ2-3, with D hard to call. Per germline, CDR1 ENHRY and CDR2 SYGVKD. This CDR3 is built from 13 residues. V was clipped by 2 bases and J by 0 bases, with 3 bases between them. The CDR3 is CAISEPSTDTQYF. In DNA form, the CDR3 reads TGTGCCATCAGTGAGCCCAGCACAGATACGCAGTATTTT.

The chain has TRBV6-2 or TRBV6-3 and TRBJ2-7; TRBD2 aligns across 8 bases. CDR3 length equals 15 residues. The germline V gene encodes CDR1 MNHEY and CDR2 SVGEGT. Trimming removed 2 bases from V and 0 bases from J; junction bases left unmatched: 3. The CDR3 bases are TGTGCCAGCAGTTACGGCCTAGCGGGCTCCTACGAGCAGTACTTC. Translating gives CASSYGLAGSYEQYF.

This clonotype was detected ten times or more. The gene calls are TRBV14 and TRBJ2-1; weak D call: TRBD2 (6 bases). Per germline, CDR1 SGHDN and CDR2 FVKESK. Deletions cut 0 bases from V and 10 bases from J, with 10 bases between. This CDR3 has 13 amino acids. The CDR3, as DNA: TGTGCCAGCAGCCAAGATCCTGCGGGGGAGCAGTTCTTC. Amino acids: CASSQDPAGEQFF.

The genes are TRBV5-1 and TRBJ1-1; possibly TRBD1 for D (5 bases). V lost 3 bases and J lost 0, with 15 bases in between. This CDR3 contains 16 residues. Per the germline V gene, CDR1 is SGHRS and CDR2 is YFSETQ. For the CDR3, the DNA is TGCGCCAGCAGCTCGCGTGGTGGGGGGATGAACACTGAAGCTTTCTTT. It specifies CASSSRGGGMNTEAFF.

This clonotype was found a few times. This chain links TRBV20-1 with TRBJ2-7; 9 nucleotides agree with TRBD2. V lost 0 bases to trimming and J lost 3 bases; unmatched junction nucleotides: 6. The CDR3 spans 15 residues. Germline V gene data show CDR1 as DFQATT and CDR2 as SNEGSKA (reference sequence). CDR3 coding DNA: TGCAGTGCTAGAGAAGGCGGGGGGGCCAACTACGAGCAGTACGTC. Protein: CSAREGGGANYEQYV.